The sequence of this T cell receptor (beta chain) was determined in a study of blood T cell repertoires in COVID-19. The data were produced by immunoSEQ multiplex PCR, yet TCRdb's version contains in-frame clones alone and is incomplete. The table lists 280,000 or so clones, around 91% of them singletons. There are 16 residues in the CDR3. Losses at the gene ends were 2 bases for V and 4 bases for J; bases not matched to a gene: 4. Germline values: CDR1 MNHEY, CDR2 SMNVEV (reference sequence). The study recruited people aged about 18 to 95 years across approximately 25 US areas. Input material: PBMCs or T cells enriched from blood (not recorded which). The chain employs TRBV27 and TRBJ2-1; 11 bases line up with TRBD2. The receptor was derived from a woman aged 18-29 years with acute COVID-19. CDR3 in amino acids: CASSLDGTSGYNEQFF. In DNA, the CDR3 is TGTGCCAGCAGTTTAGATGGGACTAGCGGTTACAATGAGCAGTTCTTC.